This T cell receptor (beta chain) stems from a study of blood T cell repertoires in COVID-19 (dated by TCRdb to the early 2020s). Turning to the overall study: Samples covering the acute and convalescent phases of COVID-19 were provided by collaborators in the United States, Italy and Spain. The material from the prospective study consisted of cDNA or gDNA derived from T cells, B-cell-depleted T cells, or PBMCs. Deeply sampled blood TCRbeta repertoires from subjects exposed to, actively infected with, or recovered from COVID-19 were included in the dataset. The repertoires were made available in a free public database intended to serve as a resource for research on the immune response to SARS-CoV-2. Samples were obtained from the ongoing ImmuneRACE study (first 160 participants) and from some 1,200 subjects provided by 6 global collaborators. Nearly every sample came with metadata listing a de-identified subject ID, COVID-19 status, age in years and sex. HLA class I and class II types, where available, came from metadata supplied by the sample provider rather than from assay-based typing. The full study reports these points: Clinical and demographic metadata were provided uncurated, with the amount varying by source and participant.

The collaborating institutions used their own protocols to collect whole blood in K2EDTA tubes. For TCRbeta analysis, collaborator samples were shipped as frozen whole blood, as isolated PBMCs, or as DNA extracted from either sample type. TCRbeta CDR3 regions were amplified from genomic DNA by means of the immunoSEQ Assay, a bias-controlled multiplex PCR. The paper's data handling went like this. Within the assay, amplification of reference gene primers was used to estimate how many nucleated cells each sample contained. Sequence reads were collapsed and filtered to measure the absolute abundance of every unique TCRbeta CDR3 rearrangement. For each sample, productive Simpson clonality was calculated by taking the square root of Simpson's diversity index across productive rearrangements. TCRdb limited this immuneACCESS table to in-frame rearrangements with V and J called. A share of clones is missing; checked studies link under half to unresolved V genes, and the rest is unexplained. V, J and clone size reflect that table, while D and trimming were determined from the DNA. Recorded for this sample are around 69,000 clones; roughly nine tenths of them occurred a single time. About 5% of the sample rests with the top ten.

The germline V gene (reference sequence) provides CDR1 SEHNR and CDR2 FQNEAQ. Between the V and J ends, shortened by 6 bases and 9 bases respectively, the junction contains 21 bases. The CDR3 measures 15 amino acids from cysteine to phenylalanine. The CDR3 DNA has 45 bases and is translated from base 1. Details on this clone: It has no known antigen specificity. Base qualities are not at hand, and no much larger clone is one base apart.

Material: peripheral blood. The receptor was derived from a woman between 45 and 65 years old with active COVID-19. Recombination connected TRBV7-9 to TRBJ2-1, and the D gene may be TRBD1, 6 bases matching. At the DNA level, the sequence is TGTGCCAGCAGTTTCCCCGGTGGACAGCAAGGTGAGCAGTTCTTC. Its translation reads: CASSFPGGQQGEQFF.